This TCR beta chain was profiled in a study of blood T cell repertoires in COVID-19. Overall study: COVID-19 samples collected from the United States, Italy and Spain covered acute and convalescent phases. The cDNA or gDNA used as material had been derived from T cells, B-cell-depleted T cells, or PBMCs.

The CDR3 covers 15 residues. The V and J ends lost 1 base and 7 bases respectively, with 16 bases between them. Germline V gene sequence: CDR1 SGHTA, CDR2 FQGNSA. In the source study's methods: Reference gene primer amplification gave nucleated cell count estimates. Profiling relied on immunoSEQ multiplex PCR, and the TCRdb table lists in-frame clones only, not all of them. The V and J calls and clone size come from that table; D and trimming were worked out from the DNA. This repertoire shows approximately 150,000 clones, around four fifths found once; its top ten account for less than 20%. Sequencing was carried out using peripheral blood. The rearrangement links TRBV7-2 to TRBJ1-2; D is ambiguous. This TCR came from a woman aged 80 or over with acute or convalescent COVID-19. The CDR3 DNA follows: TGTGCCAGCAGCTTAGATTTCGTGGGCGCGGGTGGCTACACCTTC. Its protein product is CASSLDFVGAGGYTF.